This TCR beta chain originates from a study of blood T cell repertoires in COVID-19. Study in general: COVID-19 samples collected from the United States, Italy and Spain covered acute and convalescent phases. T cells, B-cell-depleted T cells, or PBMCs supplied cDNA or gDNA.

This CDR3 comprises 16 residues. Germline-derived CDR1 and CDR2 are SGHDT and YYEEEE. V was shortened by 0 bases and J by 2 bases, with 13 bases between the two germline ends. Original analysis: By means of reference gene primer amplification, nucleated cell counts were estimated. Assay: immunoSEQ multiplex PCR; the TCRdb copy retains only in-frame clones and omits some. The V and J calls and clone size were taken over from that table, and D and trimming were inferred from the DNA. The table shows roughly 68,000 clones, with 70% to 85% occurring only once. The chain has TRBV5-6 and TRBJ2-3, with D maybe TRBD2 (6 bases). The sequence was obtained from a woman aged 45-65 years with acute or convalescent COVID-19. Sequenced input: peripheral blood. The chain's CDR3 is CASSLDLGRNTDTQYF. For the CDR3, the DNA is TGTGCCAGCAGCTTGGATCTCGGGAGAAACACAGATACGCAGTATTTT. The whole variable domain, remainder taken from reference TRBV5-6 and TRBJ2-3, is DAGVTQSPTHLIKTRGQQVTLRCSPKSGHDTVSWYQQALGQGPQFIFQYYEEEERQRGNFPDRFSGHQFPNYSSELNVNALLLGDSALYLCASSLDLGRNTDTQYFGPGTRLTVL.